This TCR beta chain was sequenced during a study of regulatory T cells in long-lasting Graves disease. Study information: Patients met the persistent Graves' disease definition after over 5 years of antithyroid drugs with positive TSH receptor antibodies.

The sample holds many counts of this clonotype. This CDR3 is built from 14 residues. Unmatched junction bases numbered 11, after V lost 7 bases and J lost 6 bases. Time point: persistent/refractory GD, antithyroid drugs over 5 years with positive TRAb. Construction of the TCR library relied on RNA isolated from PBMCs. Arm-PCR of CDR3 regions and iRepertoire HTBI primers were used to build TCR beta libraries. TCRdb redid the calling of the multiplex PCR reads with MiXCR, one entry per CDR3 protein. The data show about 470,000 distinct CDR3 sequences, with roughly 21% seen just once and around 7% held by the top ten.

This receptor was taken from a female donor with Graves disease. Sequencing used peripheral blood mononuclear cells (PBMCs), obtained when the disease was refractory, from a patient treated with antithyroid drugs. This chain links TRBV12-3 or TRBV12-4 with TRBJ1-2; 7 nucleotides agree with TRBD1. The CDR3 DNA reads as TGTGCCAGCACTGAGGGGGCTGTTCAGGATGGCTACACCTTC. Translating gives CASTEGAVQDGYTF.